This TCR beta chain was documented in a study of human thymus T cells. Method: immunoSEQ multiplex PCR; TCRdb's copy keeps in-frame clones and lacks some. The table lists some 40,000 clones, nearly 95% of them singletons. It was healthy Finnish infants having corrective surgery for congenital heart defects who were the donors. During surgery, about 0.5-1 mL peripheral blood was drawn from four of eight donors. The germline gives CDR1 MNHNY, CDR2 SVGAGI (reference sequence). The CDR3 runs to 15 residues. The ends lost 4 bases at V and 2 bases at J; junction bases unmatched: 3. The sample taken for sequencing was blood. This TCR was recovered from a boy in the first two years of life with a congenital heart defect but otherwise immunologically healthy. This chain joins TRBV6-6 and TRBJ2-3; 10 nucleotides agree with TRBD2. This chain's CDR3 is CASSSAGGNTDTQYF. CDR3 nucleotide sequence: TGTGCCAGCAGTTCAGCGGGGGGGAACACAGATACGCAGTATTTT.